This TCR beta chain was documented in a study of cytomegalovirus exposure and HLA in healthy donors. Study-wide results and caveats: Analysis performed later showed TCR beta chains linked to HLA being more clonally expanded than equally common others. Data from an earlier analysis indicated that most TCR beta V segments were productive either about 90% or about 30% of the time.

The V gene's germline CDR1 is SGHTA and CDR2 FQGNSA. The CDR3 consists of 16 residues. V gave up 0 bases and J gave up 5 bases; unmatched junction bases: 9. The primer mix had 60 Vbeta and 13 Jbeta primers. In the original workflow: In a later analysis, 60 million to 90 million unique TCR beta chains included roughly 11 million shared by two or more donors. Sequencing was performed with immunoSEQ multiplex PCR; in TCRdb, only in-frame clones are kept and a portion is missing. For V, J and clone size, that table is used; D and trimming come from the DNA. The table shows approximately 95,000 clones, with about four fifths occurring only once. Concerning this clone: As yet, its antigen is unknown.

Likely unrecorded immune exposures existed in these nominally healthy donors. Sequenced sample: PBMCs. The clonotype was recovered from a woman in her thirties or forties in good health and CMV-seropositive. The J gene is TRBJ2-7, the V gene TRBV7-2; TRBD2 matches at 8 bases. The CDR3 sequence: CASSLAGIAGRNEQYF. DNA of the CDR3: TGTGCCAGCAGCTTAGCGGGGATAGCGGGAAGGAACGAGCAGTACTTC.